The clone carrying this T cell receptor (beta chain) was detected a few times. The data were taken from a study of metastatic and nonmetastatic thyroid tumors. CDR1 and CDR2 from the germline V gene are MNHEY and SVGEGT. The CDR3 runs to 16 residues. The V segment lost 2 bases and the J segment 4 bases; nucleotides outside the gene matches: 7. MiXCR reprocessed the PCR reads for TCRdb. The sample has roughly 3,900 clones; 35% to 45% are singletons. Until they underwent thyroid surgery, no patient had received any treatment. V and J are TRBV6-2 or TRBV6-3 and TRBJ2-2, with 7 bases lining up with TRBD2. This receptor was identified in a female donor with papillary thyroid cancer or a benign thyroid nodule (not recorded which). Some clones in this sample may be carry-over from other donors' samples. Sequences were obtained from tumor tissue. The CDR3 sequence is CASSYGGGRSTGELFF. CDR3 coding DNA: TGTGCCAGCAGTTACGGGGGAGGGAGGTCCACCGGGGAGCTGTTTTTT.